The 24 T cell receptor beta chains in this list originate from one sample, sequenced in a study of graft-versus-host responses after intestinal transplantation. No antigen has been assigned to these receptors. Profiled with immunoSEQ multiplex PCR; TCRdb holds only in-frame clones, not every one. The sample carries about 110,000 clones, around 93% recorded once. The sequences come from unstimulated CD8+ T cells sorted from spleen or lymph node cells, collected before intestinal transplant. The receptors derive from a human donor who received an intestinal transplant.

V usage is TRBV27 and J usage is TRBJ2-1; D assignment may be TRBD1 or TRBD2 (5 bases each). The germline CDR1 and CDR2 sequences are MNHEY and SMNVEV (reference sequence). V lost 5 bases and J 3 bases, leaving 14 bases between the germline ends. The CDR3 sequence is 15 residues long. The CDR3, as DNA: TGTGCCAGCAGTCTGCTGGGGACGGACTACAATGAGCAGTTCTTC. It yields the protein CASSLLGTDYNEQFF.

On this clone: The final CDR3 position lacks the conserved phenylalanine or tryptophan, pointing to a likely read error. CDR3 sequence: CASSLRDRADQPQHL. For the CDR3, the DNA is TGTGCCAGCAGCCTCCGGGACAGGGCCGATCAGCCCCAGCATCTT. The V call is TRBV13, the J call TRBJ1-5; TRBD1 matches 9 bases. The germline V gene has CDR1 PRHDT and CDR2 FYEKMQ (reference sequence). CDR3 length: 15 amino acids. Trimming removed 5 bases from V and 5 bases from J; junction bases left unmatched: 7.

The chain is built from TRBV9 and TRBJ2-7; D remains ambiguous. Per the germline V gene, CDR1 is SGDLS and CDR2 is YYNGEE. V was clipped by 3 bases and J by 1 base, with 14 bases between them. The CDR3 runs 15 residues. CDR3 loop: CASSAGFAASYEQYF. The CDR3 DNA sequence: TGTGCCAGCAGCGCCGGGTTCGCAGCATCCTACGAGCAGTACTTC.

A few counts support this clone. The J gene is TRBJ1-3, the V gene TRBV19, with TRBD1 identical over 9 bases. CDR3 length equals 15 residues. Germline lookup yields CDR1 LNHDA and CDR2 SQIVND (reference sequence). V shed 8 bases and J 1 base; nucleotides not matched to a gene: 6. The CDR3 DNA reads TGTGCCAGTCGGACAGGGGATTCTTCTGGAAACACCATATATTTT. Its protein is CASRTGDSSGNTIYF.

The rearrangement joins TRBV5-1 to TRBJ2-3; 8 bases match TRBD1. The J segment lost 3 bases and the V segment lost 4 bases, leaving 13 bases of the junction unmatched. Germline CDR1 reads SGHRS; CDR2 reads YFSETQ. The CDR3 has 17 amino acids. The DNA for the CDR3 is TGCGCCAGCAGCATACATTCGACAGGGGCGGATACAGATACGCAGTATTTT. The encoded protein is CASSIHSTGADTDTQYF.

This chain links TRBV5-4 with TRBJ1-2; 7 bases match TRBD1. CDR1 is SGHNT and CDR2 is YYREEE in the germline V gene (reference sequence). CDR3 length: 13 residues. The V gene end was trimmed by 1 base and the J gene end by 6 bases; junction bases not matched to a gene: 3. The CDR3 loop reads CASSLITGDGYTF. For the CDR3, the DNA is TGTGCCAGCAGCTTGATAACAGGGGATGGCTACACCTTC.

This clone has just one count. The chain carries TRBV7-9 and TRBJ2-3; the match to TRBD2 covers 10 bases. Germline-derived CDR1 and CDR2 are SEHNR and FQNEAQ (reference sequence). Losses at the gene ends were 5 bases for V and 3 bases for J; bases not matched to a gene: 11. The CDR3 covers 17 residues. The CDR3 DNA reads TGTGCCAGCAGCCTCCGGGCTAGCGGGAGTGTAACAGATACGCAGTATTTT. This encodes CASSLRASGSVTDTQYF.

Only a few counts were recorded for this clone. The rearrangement joins TRBV19 to TRBJ2-7; D is uncertain. Trimming took 5 bases from V and 7 from J, leaving 15 bases between them. The CDR3 spans 13 residues. The germline gives CDR1 LNHDA, CDR2 SQIVND (reference sequence). In DNA form, the CDR3 reads TGTGCCAGTAGTCCGTGGCAGCTACAAGAGCAGTACTTC. Residues: CASSPWQLQEQYF.

V and J are TRBV2 and TRBJ2-3; no clear D gene. The CDR3 totals 16 residues. Germline V gives CDR1 SNHLY, CDR2 FYNNEI. The V end was cut by 3 bases, the J end by 3 bases, with 16 bases between. CDR3 in amino acids: CASSDWQTPGTDTQYF. As DNA, the CDR3 is TGTGCCAGCAGTGATTGGCAGACCCCCGGGACAGATACGCAGTATTTT. Together with reference TRBV2 and TRBJ2-3, the CDR3 gives the full variable domain: EPEVTQTPSHQVTQMGQEVILRCVPISNHLYFYWYRQILGQKVEFLVSFYNNEISEKSEIFDDQFSVERPDGSNFTLKIRSTKLEDSAMYFCASSDWQTPGTDTQYFGPGTRLTVL.

This chain uses TRBV30 with TRBJ2-3, with 7 bases matching TRBD1. This CDR3 has 14 residues. CDR1 GTSNPN and CDR2 SVGIG come from the germline V gene (reference sequence). Trimming at V came to 4 bases and at J to 0 bases, leaving 4 bases not matched to a gene. The CDR3 nucleotides read TGTGCCTGGAATGCAGGGGGAAGCACAGATACGCAGTATTTT. Residues: CAWNAGGSTDTQYF.

The chain uses TRBV9 and TRBJ2-5; D is uncertain. Per germline, CDR1 SGDLS and CDR2 YYNGEE. The V end lost 0 bases, the J end lost 4 bases, and 4 bases lay between the germline ends. The CDR3 totals 12 residues. For the CDR3, the DNA is TGTGCCAGCAGCGTAGGTGGAGAGACCCAGTACTTC. It yields the protein CASSVGGETQYF.

This clone has only a few counts. The gene calls are TRBV19 and TRBJ1-1, with no clear D. This CDR3 region has 15 residues. CDR1 and CDR2 (germline): LNHDA, SQIVND (reference sequence). Trimming took 7 bases from V and 0 from J, leaving 15 bases between them. This chain's CDR3 is CASTPFPRLNTEAFF. The CDR3 nucleotides read TGTGCCAGTACCCCCTTCCCCAGGTTGAACACTGAAGCTTTCTTT.

The J gene is TRBJ1-5, the V gene TRBV5-1; D may be TRBD1 (6 bases). V was shortened by 4 bases and J by 8 bases, with 22 bases between the two germline ends. The CDR3 covers 16 residues. Germline CDR1 reads SGHRS; CDR2 reads YFSETQ. CDR3 residues: CASSLPKTGQGEPQHF. The CDR3 DNA reads as TGCGCCAGCAGCCTGCCTAAGACAGGCCAAGGGGAGCCCCAGCATTTT.

The chain carries TRBV7-6 and TRBJ2-2; TRBD1 aligns across 8 bases. Trimming removed 0 bases from V and 3 bases from J; junction bases left unmatched: 6. The CDR3 is made up of 17 amino acids. Germline CDR1 reads SGHVS; CDR2 reads FNYEAQ. The CDR3 protein is CASSLAVRQGYTGELFF. The CDR3 coding sequence is TGTGCCAGCAGCTTAGCGGTTCGACAGGGGTACACCGGGGAGCTGTTTTTT. Drawing the rest from reference TRBV7-6 and TRBJ2-2, the complete variable domain is GAGVSQSPRYKVTKRGQDVALRCDPISGHVSLYWYRQALGQGPEFLTYFNYEAQQDKSGLPNDRFSAERPEGSISTLTIQRTEQRDSAMYRCASSLAVRQGYTGELFFGEGSRLTVL.

DNA for the CDR3: TGCGCCAGCAGCGAAGCCAGGGGGGAGGAGACCCAGTACTTC. Residues: CASSEARGEETQYF. This sequence joins TRBV4-1 and TRBJ2-5; possibly TRBD1 for D (7 bases). This CDR3 is 14 amino acids long. From germline, CDR1 is MGHRA and CDR2 YSYEKL. Trimming cost V 5 bases and J 5 bases, with 15 bases left between them.

The rearrangement links TRBV27 to TRBJ1-2, with TRBD1 matching over 8 bases. There are 14 residues in the CDR3. CDR1 is MNHEY, CDR2 SMNVEV, per germline (reference sequence). V was clipped by 10 bases and J by 4 bases; unmatched bases: 11. DNA of the CDR3: TGTGCCACCATGGGCCAGGGGGCCCGCTATGGCTACACCTTC. Protein: CATMGQGARYGYTF.

The chain couples TRBV11-2 to TRBJ1-5, with D unresolved. Germline V gene sequence: CDR1 SGHAT, CDR2 FQNNGV. The CDR3 consists of 12 residues. With 0 bases removed from V and 7 bases from J, the gap between germline ends came to 4 bases. The chain's CDR3 is CASSLDRQPQHF. CDR3 nucleotide sequence: TGTGCCAGCAGCTTAGATCGCCAGCCCCAGCATTTT.

This clone came up once. The chain couples TRBV7-9 to TRBJ1-2; the D is unclear. This CDR3 has 19 amino acids. V lost 1 base, J lost 0 bases, and 21 bases lay in between. Germline CDR1 and CDR2: SEHNR and FQNEAQ (reference sequence). The CDR3 protein is CASSLGLGVGRETNYGYTF. Written as DNA, the CDR3 is TGTGCCAGCAGCTTAGGACTCGGGGTGGGCAGAGAAACTAACTATGGCTACACCTTC.

The rearrangement uses TRBV4-1 and TRBJ2-3; weak D call: TRBD2 (5 bases). The germline V gene encodes CDR1 MGHRA and CDR2 YSYEKL. With 8 bases removed from V and 3 bases from J, the gap between germline ends came to 9 bases. CDR3 length: 12 residues. As DNA, the CDR3 is TGCGCCAGCGGAGCGGAGACAGATACGCAGTATTTT. Protein product: CASGAETDTQYF.

The chain carries TRBV7-8 and TRBJ1-3, with a tentative D call TRBD1 (6 bases). The CDR3 has 17 residues. The ends were cut back, 4 bases at V and 2 bases at J, with 18 bases in the middle. CDR1 and CDR2 from the germline V gene are SGHVS and FQNEAQ. CDR3 coding DNA: TGTGCCAGCAGCTCCGGTCCAGGGGAGCCTACTGGAAACACCATATATTTT. Encoded protein: CASSSGPGEPTGNTIYF.

The chain combines TRBV2 with TRBJ2-7; the D gene is possibly TRBD2 (6 bases). The germline gives CDR1 SNHLY, CDR2 FYNNEI. V was shortened by 0 bases and J by 7 bases, with 13 bases between the two germline ends. The CDR3 consists of 14 residues. The DNA for the CDR3 is TGTGCCAGCAGTGAAGCGGGAGGAGTGAGGGAGCAGTACTTC. Translating gives CASSEAGGVREQYF.

This chain connects TRBV15 to TRBJ2-7; 8 bases agree with TRBD1. Trimming cost V 6 bases and J 9 bases; bases outside gene matches: 13. CDR1 and CDR2 (germline): LNHNV, YYDKDF (reference sequence). This CDR3 is 14 amino acids long. CDR3 residues: CATSSLWQGAMQYF. CDR3 nucleotides: TGTGCCACCAGTTCCCTCTGGCAGGGGGCAATGCAGTACTTC.

The chain uses TRBV2 and TRBJ1-5, with 9 bases fitting TRBD1. This CDR3 contains 13 residues. With 7 bases clipped from V and 4 bases from J, the junction kept 2 bases outside the gene matches. Per the germline V gene, CDR1 is SNHLY and CDR2 is FYNNEI. The CDR3: CASTGTGNQPQHF. The CDR3 nucleotides read TGTGCCAGCACCGGGACAGGGAATCAGCCCCAGCATTTT.

J is TRBJ2-3 and V is TRBV13; 8 bases map to TRBD2. Trimming cost V 5 bases and J 5 bases; bases outside gene matches: 15. There are 17 residues in the CDR3. Germline loops: CDR1 PRHDT, CDR2 FYEKMQ (reference sequence). CDR3 nucleotides: TGTGCCAGCAGCCACCGATCCCAGCGGGAGAGTAGAGATACGCAGTATTTT. Translation gives CASSHRSQRESRDTQYF.